A single sample is the source of the 20 T cell receptor beta chains below, sequenced in a study of T cell responses to AZD1222 COVID-19 vaccine. TCRdb's table, derived via immunoSEQ multiplex PCR, lists solely in-frame clones and lacks some. The sample includes about 140,000 clones, about 90% of them seen just once. This specimen consisted of peripheral blood, obtained on day 0 of AZD1222 vaccination. The receptor set was obtained from an adult in good health.

The chain employs TRBV9 and TRBJ2-1, with TRBD2 matching 10 bases. V trimming: 4 bases; J trimming: 0 bases; junction bases outside the gene matches: 13. Germline CDR1 SGDLS, CDR2 YYNGEE. The CDR3 has 19 residues. CDR3 sequence reads: CASSPLGLAVISSYNEQFF. DNA of the CDR3: TGTGCCAGCAGCCCACTAGGACTAGCGGTGATTAGCTCCTACAATGAGCAGTTCTTC.

This rearrangement joins TRBV29-1 to TRBJ2-1; TRBD2 aligns across 8 bases. The CDR3 is 13 amino acids. CDR1 is SQVTM and CDR2 is ANQGSEA in the germline V gene. With 5 bases clipped from V and 6 bases from J, the junction kept 6 bases outside the gene matches. The CDR3 DNA is TGCAGCGTTCGGCGGGAGGTCCTCAATGAGCAGTTCTTC. Its translation is CSVRREVLNEQFF.

The table lists this clone with a few counts. This sequence joins TRBV10-1 and TRBJ2-3; possibly TRBD1 or TRBD2 for D (5 bases each). The CDR3 runs to 17 residues. The germline CDR1 and CDR2 sequences are WNHNN and SYGVQD (reference sequence). V dropped 2 bases and J dropped 5 bases, with 20 bases sitting between them. CDR3 sequence: CASSETIGALREDTQYF. DNA for the CDR3: TGCGCCAGCAGTGAGACCATAGGGGCTTTGAGGGAAGATACGCAGTATTTT.

The chain's CDR3 is CASSQDRVDGYTF. CDR3 DNA sequence: TGTGCCAGCAGCCAGGACAGGGTCGATGGCTACACCTTC. The J gene is TRBJ1-2, the V gene TRBV7-2; 8 nucleotides line up with TRBD1. Germline loops: CDR1 SGHTA, CDR2 FQGNSA. The J segment lost 6 bases and the V segment lost 5 bases, leaving 5 bases of the junction unmatched. The CDR3 covers 13 residues.

This rearrangement joins TRBV6-2 or TRBV6-3 to TRBJ1-2; tentative D call: TRBD1 (5 bases). The germline V gene has CDR1 MNHEY and CDR2 SVGEGT. Trimming cost V 4 bases and J 5 bases, with 11 bases left between them. CDR3 length: 13 amino acids. CDR3: CASSSDKGYGYTF. DNA of the CDR3: TGTGCCAGCAGTTCGGACAAGGGTTATGGCTACACCTTC.

The chain links TRBV9 to TRBJ2-3; D unresolved. With 2 bases removed from V and 6 bases from J, the gap between germline ends came to 10 bases. CDR3 length: 13 amino acids. Germline values: CDR1 SGDLS, CDR2 YYNGEE. CDR3 sequence reads: CASSVFIRDTQYF. As DNA, the CDR3 is TGTGCCAGCAGCGTTTTTATCAGGGATACGCAGTATTTT.

J is TRBJ2-1 and V is TRBV7-6, with 7 positions matching TRBD2. The CDR3 is 13 amino acids. The J segment lost 10 bases and the V segment lost 1 base, leaving 4 bases of the junction unmatched. Germline V gene data show CDR1 as SGHVS and CDR2 as FNYEAQ. The CDR3 bases are TGTGCCAGCAGCTTAGGGACTAGGAAAGAGCAGTTCTTC. It encodes CASSLGTRKEQFF.

The gene calls are TRBV4-1 and TRBJ1-1; 10 bases are shared with TRBD1. Germline V gene sequence: CDR1 MGHRA, CDR2 YSYEKL. CDR3 length: 14 amino acids. V lost 4 bases, J lost 5 bases, and 4 bases stayed unmatched. The CDR3: CASSRDRGFTEAFF. The CDR3 bases are TGCGCCAGCAGCCGGGACAGGGGATTTACTGAAGCTTTCTTT.

This chain connects TRBV11-2 to TRBJ2-5, with 8 positions matching TRBD2. CDR3 length: 13 amino acids. Germline values: CDR1 SGHAT, CDR2 FQNNGV. Germline trimming cut 6 bases from V and 10 bases from J; bases unmatched to any gene: 10. CDR3 nucleotides: TGTGCCAGCAGTAGGGGCCTAGCGGGTGGCCAGTACTTC. It is translated as CASSRGLAGGQYF.

The V call is TRBV4-3, the J call TRBJ1-4, with D possibly matching TRBD1 (6 bases). This CDR3 is 17 amino acids long. CDR1 is LGHNA, CDR2 YSLEER, per germline. V gave up 0 bases and J gave up 5 bases, with 16 bases separating them. This chain's CDR3 is CASSQERGDTFNEKLFF. CDR3 nucleotide sequence: TGCGCCAGCAGCCAAGAAAGGGGGGACACCTTCAATGAAAAACTGTTTTTT.

The V call is TRBV19, the J call TRBJ2-5; D tentatively fits TRBD1 or TRBD2 (6 bases each). There are 14 residues in the CDR3. V was pared by 2 bases and J by 4 bases, with 11 bases between. CDR1 and CDR2 from the germline V gene are LNHDA and SQIVND (reference sequence). CDR3 DNA sequence: TGTGCCAGTAGTATAAGGGGGGACGGAGAGACCCAGTACTTC. Its protein is CASSIRGDGETQYF.

The chain is built from TRBV10-2 and TRBJ2-7, with D possibly being TRBD1 (6 bases). The germline V gene encodes CDR1 WSHSY and CDR2 SAAADI. CDR3 length equals 14 residues. V gave up 3 bases and J gave up 3 bases, with 12 bases separating them. CDR3 sequence: CASSDDRPRYEQYF. The CDR3 DNA reads TGCGCCAGCAGTGATGACAGGCCGCGCTACGAGCAGTACTTC.

This chain connects TRBV28 to TRBJ1-6; 7 positions match TRBD1. The germline CDR1 and CDR2 sequences are MDHEN and SYDVKM. The CDR3 has 18 residues. The J segment lost 0 bases and the V segment lost 2 bases, leaving 7 bases of the junction unmatched. CDR3 protein: CASSLRTGSSSYNSPLHF. CDR3 bases: TGTGCCAGCAGTTTAAGGACAGGATCGAGCTCCTATAATTCACCCCTCCACTTT.

The chain has TRBV4-3 and TRBJ1-1; D might be TRBD1 (5 bases). CDR1 LGHNA and CDR2 YSLEER come from the germline V gene. This CDR3 has 16 residues. Between the trimmed V and J ends, which lost 0 bases and 5 bases, there was a span of 16 bases. CDR3 loop: CASSQDKPAGRTEAFF. Here the CDR3 DNA reads TGCGCCAGCAGCCAAGATAAGCCGGCAGGGCGGACTGAAGCTTTCTTT.

The chain carries TRBV6-5 and TRBJ2-2; the D gene is possibly TRBD2 (6 bases). CDR1 and CDR2 from the germline V gene are MNHEY and SVGAGI. Trimming left V 0 bases short and J 6 bases short, with 11 bases between. The CDR3 is 15 amino acids. DNA of the CDR3: TGTGCCAGCAGTTACTCCGGGGGTGTTGCCGGGGAGCTGTTTTTT. This sequence encodes CASSYSGGVAGELFF.

The gene calls are TRBV7-2 and TRBJ2-1; D unclear. This CDR3 contains 15 residues. CDR1 is SGHTA and CDR2 is FQGNSA in the germline V gene. With 0 bases removed from V and 0 bases from J, the gap between germline ends came to 6 bases. CDR3 in DNA: TGTGCCAGCAGCTTAGCAGGACCCTCCTACAATGAGCAGTTCTTC. As protein: CASSLAGPSYNEQFF.

The chain is built from TRBV4-3 and TRBJ1-1, with D perhaps TRBD1 (6 bases). V was shortened by 4 bases and J by 1 base, with 22 bases between the two germline ends. The germline V gene encodes CDR1 LGHNA and CDR2 YSLEER. CDR3 length: 18 amino acids. The DNA for the CDR3 is TGCGCCAGCAGCCCCCAGGCCAGGGGCGGGCGCCCGAACACTGAAGCTTTCTTT. Encoded protein: CASSPQARGGRPNTEAFF.

This clone was counted between two and nine times. This chain links TRBV19 with TRBJ1-3; D not certain. This CDR3 is 15 amino acids long. In germline, CDR1 is LNHDA, CDR2 SQIVND (reference sequence). V lost 6 bases and J 2 bases, leaving 14 bases between the germline ends. Written as DNA, the CDR3 is TGTGCCAGTAGCAAACCCGGGGTGGCTGGAAACACCATATATTTT. Translation gives CASSKPGVAGNTIYF.

Here the CDR3 reads CASSGRGSGELFF. The DNA of the CDR3 is TGTGCCAGCAGTGGAAGGGGCTCCGGGGAGCTGTTTTTT. The J gene is TRBJ2-2, the V gene TRBV2; a weak D match, TRBD1 (5 bases). V lost 4 bases and J lost 6, with 9 bases in between. The CDR3 contains 13 residues. The germline V gene has CDR1 SNHLY and CDR2 FYNNEI.

V and J are TRBV28 and TRBJ1-1; no clear D. The V gene lost 4 bases and the J gene lost 2 bases, with 5 bases spanning the gap. This CDR3 has 12 residues. Germline V lookup: CDR1 MDHEN, CDR2 SYDVKM. The CDR3 DNA is TGTGCCAGCAGTTATACCAACACTGAAGCTTTCTTT. Its translation: CASSYTNTEAFF.